This T cell receptor beta chain was documented in a study of PD-1 blockade in classical Hodgkin lymphoma. The CDR3 loop spans 16 amino acids. Trimming stripped 4 bases from V and 0 bases from J, with 16 bases between. Germline lookup yields CDR1 SGHRS and CDR2 YFSETQ. Notes on this clone: What it recognizes is unknown.

Time point specified: cycle 4 day 1 (C4D1), after less than 7 weeks of nivolumab. Each and every patient relapsed after autologous stem cell transplantation, and patients got differing brentuximab vedotin exposure. Study-wide results and caveats: Compared with healthy donors, newly diagnosed patients reportedly showed lower baseline TCR diversity.

Profiled with immunoSEQ multiplex PCR; TCRdb holds only in-frame clones, not every one. The data show about 61,000 clones, with nearly 90% seen just once and about 8% held by the top ten. The genes are TRBV5-1 and TRBJ1-1; D may be TRBD1 (5 bases). The specimen comprised peripheral blood mononuclear cells (PBMCs), sampled before the fourth cycle of nivolumab. The clonotype originates from a human donor with classical Hodgkin lymphoma. The CDR3 region has the DNA TGCGCCAGCAGCATGGGACCTAAGACTATGAACACTGAAGCTTTCTTT. Protein: CASSMGPKTMNTEAFF.